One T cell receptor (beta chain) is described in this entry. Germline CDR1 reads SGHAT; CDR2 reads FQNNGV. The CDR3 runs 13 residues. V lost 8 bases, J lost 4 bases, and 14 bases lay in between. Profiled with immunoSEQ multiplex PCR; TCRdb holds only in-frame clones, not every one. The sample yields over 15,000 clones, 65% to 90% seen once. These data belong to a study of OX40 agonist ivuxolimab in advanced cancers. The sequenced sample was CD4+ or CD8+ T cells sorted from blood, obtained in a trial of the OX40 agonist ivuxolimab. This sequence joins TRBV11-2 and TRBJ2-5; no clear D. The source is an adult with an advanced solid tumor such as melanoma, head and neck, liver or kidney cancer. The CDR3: CASLANLGETQYF. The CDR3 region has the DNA TGTGCCAGCCTCGCCAACCTGGGAGAGACCCAGTACTTC.